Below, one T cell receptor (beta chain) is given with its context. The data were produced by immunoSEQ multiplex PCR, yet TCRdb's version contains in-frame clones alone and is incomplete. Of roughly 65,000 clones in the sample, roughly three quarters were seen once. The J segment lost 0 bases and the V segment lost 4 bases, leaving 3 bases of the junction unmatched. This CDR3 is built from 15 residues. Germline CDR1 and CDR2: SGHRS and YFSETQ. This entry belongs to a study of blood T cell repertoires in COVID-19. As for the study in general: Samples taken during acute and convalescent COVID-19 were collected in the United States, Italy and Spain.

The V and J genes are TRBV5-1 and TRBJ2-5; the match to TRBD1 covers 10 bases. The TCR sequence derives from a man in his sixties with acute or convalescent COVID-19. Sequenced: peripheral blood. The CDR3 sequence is CASSRGQGDQETQYF. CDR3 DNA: TGCGCCAGCAGCCGTGGACAGGGGGACCAAGAGACCCAGTACTTC.